The following is a T cell receptor (beta chain) sequence with its context. Germline V gene data show CDR1 as SEHNR and CDR2 as FQNEAQ (reference sequence). V was pared by 3 bases and J by 5 bases, with 4 bases of the junction left unmatched. CDR3 length: 14 residues. Produced via immunoSEQ multiplex PCR; TCRdb's table is partial and in-frame only. The sample lists some 93,000 clones, about 95% occurring once. This sample is part of a study of technical replicates of blood from several donors. The source of this sequence is a human donor in good health. The chain couples TRBV7-9 to TRBJ2-1; 7 nucleotides agree with TRBD2. Input material: T cells isolated from PBMCs. Here the CDR3 DNA reads TGTGCCAGCAGCTTCACGGGAGGAAACAATGAGCAGTTCTTC. Amino acid sequence: CASSFTGGNNEQFF.